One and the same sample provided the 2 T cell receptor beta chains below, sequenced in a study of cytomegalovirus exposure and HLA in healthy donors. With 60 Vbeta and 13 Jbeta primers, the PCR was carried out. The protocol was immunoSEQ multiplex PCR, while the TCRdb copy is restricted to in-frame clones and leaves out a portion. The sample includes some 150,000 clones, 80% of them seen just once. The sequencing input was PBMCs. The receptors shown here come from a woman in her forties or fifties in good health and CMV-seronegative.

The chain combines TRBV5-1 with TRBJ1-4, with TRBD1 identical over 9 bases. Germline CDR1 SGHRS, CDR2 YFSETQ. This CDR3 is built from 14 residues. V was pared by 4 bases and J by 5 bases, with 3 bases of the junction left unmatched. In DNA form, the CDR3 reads TGCGCCAGCAGCCCCGGGACAGGGAATGAAAAACTGTTTTTT. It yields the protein CASSPGTGNEKLFF.

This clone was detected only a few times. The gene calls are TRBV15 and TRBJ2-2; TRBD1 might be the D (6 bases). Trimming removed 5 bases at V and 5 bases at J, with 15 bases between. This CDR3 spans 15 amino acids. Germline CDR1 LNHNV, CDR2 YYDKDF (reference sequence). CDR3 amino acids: CATSVQGGGTGELFF. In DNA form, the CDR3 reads TGTGCCACCAGCGTACAGGGTGGTGGGACCGGGGAGCTGTTTTTT.